Listed below are T cell receptor beta chains from one sample, sequenced in a study of T cells after yellow fever vaccination. One entry per CDR3 protein results from TCRdb running MiXCR on the 5' RACE reads. Of 30,000 to 40,000 distinct CDR3 sequences in the sample, about 6.3% are singletons; the top ten hold approximately 22%. This specimen was PBMCs, either bulk or a sorted T-cell subset (CD4+, CD8+, memory, or dextramer-sorted; not recorded which), taken on the day of the first yellow fever vaccination. The receptors shown here come from a man younger than 35 who received the YFV17D yellow fever vaccine. Each CDR3 is given with its conserved first and last residue. Each record gives: D gene, V gene, J gene, clone size, CDR3 protein, CDR3 DNA. A D gene is named only where the DNA matches it firmly. Clone size, where shown, is once, few, many, or a class for clones that have expanded.

TRBD1	TRBV7-9	TRBJ2-2	many	CASSARRDRYTGELFF	TGTGCCAGCAGCGCCAGACGGGACAGGTACACCGGGGAGCTGTTTTTT
-	TRBV7-6	TRBJ1-4	many	CASSTGGNEKLFF	TGTGCCAGCAGCACGGGGGGTAATGAAAAACTGTTTTTT
TRBD1	TRBV5-4	TRBJ2-7	many	CASSRDREGEQYF	TGTGCCAGCAGCCGGGACAGGGAAGGCGAGCAGTACTTC
-	TRBV7-2	TRBJ1-5	few	CASSFFGGYNQPQHF	TGTGCCAGCAGCTTCTTCGGGGGTTACAATCAGCCCCAGCATTTT
TRBD1	TRBV7-2	TRBJ2-1	few	CASSSMTGGAGYEQFF	TGTGCCAGCAGCTCCATGACAGGGGGCGCAGGGTATGAGCAGTTCTTC
-	TRBV20-1	TRBJ2-1	many	CSAPRGSGSYNEQFF	TGCAGTGCGCCCAGGGGTAGCGGCTCCTACAATGAGCAGTTCTTC
-	TRBV28	TRBJ2-2	-	CASSPATGPTGELFF	TGTGCCAGCAGTCCGGCCACAGGGCCCACCGGGGAGCTGTTTTTT
TRBD1	TRBV5-3	TRBJ2-3	-	CARRTGGTDTQYF	TGTGCCAGAAGGACAGGGGGCACAGATACGCAGTATTTT
TRBD1	TRBV6-5	TRBJ2-1	-	CASSYAGGQGINEQFF	TGTGCCAGCAGTTACGCTGGAGGACAGGGTATTAATGAGCAGTTCTTC
-	TRBV11-3	TRBJ2-2	-	CASSPGRPSTGELFF	TGTGCCAGCAGCCCGGGTAGACCAAGCACCGGGGAGCTGTTTTTT
TRBD1	TRBV7-2	TRBJ1-5	many	CASSPEGTVNQPQHF	TGTGCCAGCAGCCCTGAGGGGACAGTTAATCAGCCCCAGCATTTT
-	TRBV20-1	TRBJ1-5	many	CSARGVGGYQPQHF	TGCAGTGCTAGAGGGGTAGGGGGGTATCAGCCCCAGCATTTT
-	TRBV12-3/TRBV12-4	TRBJ1-5	many	CASSFAYGGGGNQPQHF	TGTGCCAGCAGTTTTGCCTACGGAGGGGGTGGCAATCAGCCCCAGCATTTT
TRBD1	TRBV7-2	TRBJ1-5	many	CASSTGQGRGGKHF	TGTGCCAGCAGCACGGGACAGGGGAGGGGTGGGAAGCATTTT
-	TRBV11-2	TRBJ1-2	-	CASSARPGVQYSNYGYTF	TGTGCCAGCAGCGCACGACCAGGGGTTCAGTACTCTAACTATGGCTACACCTTC
-	TRBV18	TRBJ1-5	many	CASSRSNQPQHF	TGTGCCAGCTCCCGAAGCAATCAGCCCCAGCATTTT
-	TRBV11-2	TRBJ2-7	many	CASSFWDSSYEQYF	TGTGCCAGCAGCTTCTGGGATAGCTCCTACGAGCAGTACTTC
-	TRBV5-4	TRBJ2-3	-	CASSLQGDTQYF	TGTGCCAGCAGCTTGCAAGGGGATACGCAGTATTTT
-	TRBV9	TRBJ1-2	-	CASSVASGESGYTF	TGTGCCAGCAGCGTAGCTTCGGGGGAAAGTGGCTACACCTTC
-	TRBV20-1	TRBJ1-2	many	CSATLRGYGYTF	TGCAGTGCTACCCTCCGGGGGTATGGCTACACCTTC
-	TRBV5-1	TRBJ2-2	medium-sized	CASSLGQFNTGELFF	TGCGCCAGCAGCTTGGGACAGTTTAACACCGGGGAGCTGTTTTTT
-	TRBV29-1	TRBJ2-7	many	CSVDRQGEGEQYF	TGCAGCGTTGACCGGCAGGGGGAGGGTGAGCAGTACTTC
-	TRBV6-2/TRBV6-3	TRBJ2-3	many	CASSRPDTQYF	TGTGCCAGCAGTCGGCCAGATACGCAGTATTTT
TRBD1	TRBV6-1	TRBJ2-4	-	CASSRTGACDIQYF	TGTGCCAGCAGTCGGACAGGGGCTTGTGACATTCAGTACTTC
TRBD1	TRBV11-2	TRBJ1-1	many	CASSPGQGRPEAFF	TGTGCCAGCAGCCCGGGACAGGGGCGACCTGAAGCTTTCTTT
TRBD1	TRBV4-3	TRBJ1-1	-	CASSQSSGTASWRSNTEAFF	TGCGCCAGCAGCCAAAGTTCCGGGACAGCGTCCTGGCGATCGAACACTGAAGCTTTCTTT
-	TRBV6-5	TRBJ2-3	few	CASSYSIPGSPISGTQYF	TGTGCCAGCAGTTACTCGATCCCAGGATCCCCTATTAGCGGTACGCAGTATTTT
-	TRBV5-1	TRBJ2-6	many	CASSFRPSGANVLTF	TGCGCCAGCAGCTTCCGCCCCTCTGGGGCCAACGTCCTGACTTTC
TRBD2	TRBV29-1	TRBJ2-7	many	CSVAGGNPYEQYF	TGCAGCGTTGCCGGGGGGAACCCCTACGAGCAGTACTTC
TRBD1	TRBV18	TRBJ2-1	many	CASAGQGKNEQFF	TGTGCCAGCGCCGGACAGGGGAAGAATGAGCAGTTCTTC
-	TRBV10-3	TRBJ1-2	few	CAISVRGFYGYTF	TGTGCCATCAGTGTGCGGGGATTCTATGGCTACACCTTC
TRBD1	TRBV5-1	TRBJ1-1	many	CASSPQGMNTEAFF	TGCGCCAGCAGCCCACAGGGGATGAACACTGAAGCTTTCTTT
TRBD2	TRBV7-2	TRBJ2-2	many	CASRTRGEGGELFF	TGTGCCAGCAGGACTCGGGGGGAGGGCGGGGAGCTGTTTTTT
-	TRBV4-2	TRBJ2-7	many	CASSPRGVGDEQYF	TGTGCCAGCAGCCCCAGGGGGGTGGGCGACGAGCAGTACTTC
-	TRBV2	TRBJ1-5	many	CASVLERSRPQHF	TGTGCCAGCGTACTGGAGAGGTCACGGCCCCAGCATTTT
-	TRBV27	TRBJ2-1	many	CASRSPGGPDNEQFF	TGTGCCAGCAGATCCCCCGGGGGGCCCGATAATGAGCAGTTCTTC
TRBD2	TRBV6-4	TRBJ2-3	many	CASSASSGGTDTQYF	TGTGCCAGCAGTGCCTCTAGCGGGGGGACAGATACGCAGTATTTT
-	TRBV4-3	TRBJ1-2	-	CASQELADYGYTF	TGCGCCAGCCAAGAGTTGGCAGACTATGGCTACACCTTC
-	TRBV7-3	TRBJ2-2	many	CASSARGRDGELFF	TGTGCCAGCAGCGCACGGGGGCGGGACGGGGAGCTGTTTTTT
-	TRBV5-8	TRBJ2-3	-	CASSLGPATDTQYF	TGTGCCAGCAGCCTTGGGCCAGCGACAGATACGCAGTATTTT
-	TRBV6-1	TRBJ1-2	many	CASRTRWSRGPYGYTF	TGTGCCAGCAGAACCAGGTGGTCTAGGGGCCCGTATGGCTACACCTTC
TRBD1	TRBV10-3	TRBJ2-7	-	CAISEGRDRGREQYF	TGTGCCATCAGCGAGGGCCGGGACAGGGGACGTGAGCAGTACTTC
TRBD1	TRBV28	TRBJ2-3	many	CASSEIQGKTDTQYF	TGTGCCAGCAGCGAGATACAGGGGAAGACAGATACGCAGTATTTT
TRBD1	TRBV27	TRBJ1-2	many	CASRDRAGYGYTF	TGTGCCAGCAGGGACAGGGCAGGCTATGGCTACACCTTC
-	TRBV12-3/TRBV12-4	TRBJ2-6	medium-sized	CASSFDTSGANVLTF	TGTGCCAGCAGCTTTGACACCTCTGGGGCCAACGTCCTGACTTTC
-	TRBV7-2	TRBJ2-1	-	CASSLVEGYNEQFF	TGTGCCAGCAGCTTAGTAGAGGGATACAATGAGCAGTTCTTC
-	TRBV30	TRBJ1-6	-	CAWSEGLESPLHF	TGTGCCTGGAGTGAGGGTTTAGAATCACCCCTCCACTTT
TRBD1	TRBV11-2	TRBJ1-2	many	CAIHFGTGLRGYTF	TGTGCCATCCACTTCGGGACAGGGCTTCGTGGCTACACCTTC